This T cell receptor beta chain was observed in a study of shared T cell receptors in the human thymus. There are 16 residues in the CDR3. V was cut by 2 bases and J by 7 bases, with 15 bases left in between. The V gene's germline CDR1 is MNHNY and CDR2 SVGAGI (reference sequence). The table came from immunoSEQ multiplex PCR; TCRdb's copy has only in-frame clones and leaves some out. The data show about 660,000 clones, with over 75% seen just once and over 0.008% held by the top ten. The same data also went into a second study, on human thymus T cells. Per that study: Thymic and blood repertoires seemed to favor certain V and J genes. Thymic TCR repertoires of unrelated people reportedly overlapped highly.

The receptor was isolated from a boy under three years old with a congenital heart defect. What was sequenced was thymocytes. This chain connects TRBV6-6 to TRBJ1-6; possible D gene TRBD1, 6 bases. The CDR3 nucleotides are TGTGCCAGCAGTTACGATAAAACAGGGCACAATTCACCCCTCCACTTT. Translation gives CASSYDKTGHNSPLHF.